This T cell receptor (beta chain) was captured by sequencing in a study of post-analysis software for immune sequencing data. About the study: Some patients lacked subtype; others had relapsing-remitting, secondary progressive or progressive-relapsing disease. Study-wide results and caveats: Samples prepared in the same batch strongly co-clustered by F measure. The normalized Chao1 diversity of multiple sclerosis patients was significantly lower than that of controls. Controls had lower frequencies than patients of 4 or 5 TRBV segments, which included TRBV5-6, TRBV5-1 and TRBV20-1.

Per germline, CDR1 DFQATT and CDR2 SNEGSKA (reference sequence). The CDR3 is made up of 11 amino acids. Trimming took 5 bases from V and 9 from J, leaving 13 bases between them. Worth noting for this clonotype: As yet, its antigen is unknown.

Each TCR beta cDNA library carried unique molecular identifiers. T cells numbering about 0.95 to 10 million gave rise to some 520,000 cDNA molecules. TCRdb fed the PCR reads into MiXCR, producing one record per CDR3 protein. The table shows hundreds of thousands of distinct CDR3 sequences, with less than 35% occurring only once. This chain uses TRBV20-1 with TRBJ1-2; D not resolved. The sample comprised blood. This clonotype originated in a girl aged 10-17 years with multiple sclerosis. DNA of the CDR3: TGCAGTGCTCCTCAGACGGATAGCTACACCTTC. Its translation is CSAPQTDSYTF.